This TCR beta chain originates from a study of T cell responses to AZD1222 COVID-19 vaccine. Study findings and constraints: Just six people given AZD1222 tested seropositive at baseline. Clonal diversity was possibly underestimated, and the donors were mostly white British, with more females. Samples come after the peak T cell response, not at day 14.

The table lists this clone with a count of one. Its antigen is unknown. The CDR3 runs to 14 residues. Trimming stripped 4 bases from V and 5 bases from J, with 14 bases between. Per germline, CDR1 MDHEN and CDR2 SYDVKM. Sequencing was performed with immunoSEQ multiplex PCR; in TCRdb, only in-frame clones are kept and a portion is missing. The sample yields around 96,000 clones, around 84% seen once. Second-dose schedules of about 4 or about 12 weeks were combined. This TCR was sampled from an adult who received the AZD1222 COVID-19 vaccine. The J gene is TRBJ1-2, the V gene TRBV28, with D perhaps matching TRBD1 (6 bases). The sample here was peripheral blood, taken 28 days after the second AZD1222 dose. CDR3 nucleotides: TGTGCCAGCAGTTCGGGACAAGAGGGATATGGCTACACCTTC. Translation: CASSSGQEGYGYTF.